The entry below describes one T cell receptor beta chain. RNA, at roughly 0.45 to 1 ug, was reverse transcribed with random hexamers. TCR beta CDR3 was amplified by immunoSEQ covering 54 Vbeta and 13 Jbeta. TCRdb re-called the immunoSEQ multiplex PCR reads with MiXCR, one entry per CDR3 protein. This table has approximately 130,000 distinct CDR3 sequences, 90% to 95% appearing once. This sample was included in a study of CD8 T cells in Susac syndrome. TCR beta sequencing covered blood CD8+ and CD4+ T cells. Trimming took 7 bases from V and 5 from J, leaving 17 bases between them. The CDR3 sequence is 14 residues long.

This sequence was found in a human donor with multiple sclerosis. Sequencing was performed on CD8+ T cells from PBMCs. This chain uses TRBV12-3 or TRBV12-4 with TRBJ1-2; D unclear. CDR3 loop: CASTLGTLGYGYTF. CDR3 bases: TGTGCCAGCACCTTAGGAACGCTGGGGTATGGCTACACCTTC.